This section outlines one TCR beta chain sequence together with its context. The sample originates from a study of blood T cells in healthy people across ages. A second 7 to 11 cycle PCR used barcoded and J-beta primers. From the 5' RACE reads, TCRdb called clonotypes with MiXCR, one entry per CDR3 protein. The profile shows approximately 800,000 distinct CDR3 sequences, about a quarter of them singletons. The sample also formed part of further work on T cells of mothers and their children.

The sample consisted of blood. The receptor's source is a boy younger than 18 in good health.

The CDR3 region has the DNA TGTGCCAGCAGCCCTCGGGACAGGGGGATTAATGAAAAACTGTTTTTT. Translated, it gives CASSPRDRGINEKLFF. The gene calls are TRBV7-9 and TRBJ1-4; 11 nucleotides line up with TRBD1. The CDR3 loop spans 16 amino acids. Germline V gives CDR1 SEHNR, CDR2 FQNEAQ (reference sequence). J was trimmed by 4 bases and V by 5 bases; bases with no gene match: 6.